Below are 26 T cell receptor beta chains sequenced from a single sample in a study of cytomegalovirus exposure and HLA in healthy donors. Use of 60 Vbeta and 13 Jbeta primers characterized the PCR. Produced via immunoSEQ multiplex PCR; TCRdb's table is partial and in-frame only. The data hold about 160,000 clones, with over 80% observed a single time. Sequencing was performed on PBMCs. All receptors derive from a middle-aged man in good health and CMV-seropositive.

The count of this clone is one. This chain links TRBV6-5 with TRBJ1-2; D is unresolved. Germline V gene lookup returns CDR1 MNHEY and CDR2 SVGAGI. This CDR3 is built from 11 residues. Trimming took 8 bases from V and 5 from J, leaving 9 bases between them. CDR3 loop: CASRRGYGYTF. CDR3 sequence (DNA): TGTGCCAGCCGTCGGGGATATGGCTACACCTTC.

The chain joins TRBV5-8 to TRBJ2-3; 11 positions match TRBD1. Germline CDR1 is SGHTS and CDR2 is YDEGEE. V lost 7 bases to trimming and J lost 3 bases; unmatched junction nucleotides: 10. The CDR3 is 16 residues long. The CDR3 DNA reads TGTGCCAGCCGGATCGGACAGGGGGCAAGGACAGATACGCAGTATTTT. Its translation is CASRIGQGARTDTQYF.

The V and J genes are TRBV6-1 and TRBJ1-1; 7 bases map to TRBD1. The CDR3 loop spans 13 amino acids. Per germline, CDR1 MNHNS and CDR2 SASEGT. V was pared by 11 bases and J by 3 bases, with 9 bases of the junction left unmatched. In DNA form, the CDR3 reads TGTGCCTCATGTAGGGGGCGTGACACTGAAGCTTTCTTT. Residues: CASCRGRDTEAFF.

J is TRBJ2-5 and V is TRBV6-1; no definite D call. The J call could be wrong; TRBJ2-7 is a better fit for the DNA end. Germline CDR1 reads MNHNS; CDR2 reads SASEGT. The CDR3 sequence is 12 residues long. The CDR3 sequence is CASTQVSYEQYF. Here the CDR3 DNA reads TGTGCCAGCACCCAAGTTTCCTACGAGCAGTACTTC.

This rearrangement joins TRBV13 to TRBJ2-5, with a tentative D call TRBD1 (5 bases). Trimming took 5 bases from V and 5 from J, leaving 9 bases between them. The CDR3 runs to 12 residues. Per germline, CDR1 PRHDT and CDR2 FYEKMQ (reference sequence). The CDR3 here is CASSQGVETQYF. CDR3 coding DNA: TGTGCCAGCAGCCAGGGTGTGGAGACCCAGTACTTC.

The gene calls are TRBV2 and TRBJ2-5; 7 nucleotides match TRBD2. The CDR3 loop spans 14 amino acids. CDR1 and CDR2 from the germline V gene are SNHLY and FYNNEI. Trimming cost V 7 bases and J 3 bases; bases outside gene matches: 8. The CDR3 nucleotides read TGTGCCAGCATCTCCGGGACTAAAAAAGAGACCCAGTACTTC. Its protein product is CASISGTKKETQYF.

The chain has TRBV4-3 and TRBJ2-4, with TRBD2 as a possible D gene (7 bases). The germline V gene encodes CDR1 LGHNA and CDR2 YSLEER. Trimming removed 6 bases from V and 4 bases from J, with 19 bases in between. There are 16 residues in the CDR3. As DNA, the CDR3 is TGCGCCAGCAGACAGATTGGGAGGGGGTCAAAAAACATTCAGTACTTC. Translated: CASRQIGRGSKNIQYF.

The chain employs TRBV6-1 and TRBJ2-5; maybe TRBD2 (6 bases). Looked up from germline, CDR1 is MNHNS and CDR2 is SASEGT. This CDR3 has 14 residues. Trimming shortened V by 4 bases and J by 4 bases, and 13 bases separated the two germline ends. The DNA of the CDR3 is TGTGCCAGCAGTGGACTGGGCGGGGCAGAGACCCAGTACTTC. Translated: CASSGLGGAETQYF.

This clone was seen a single time. The chain combines TRBV19 with TRBJ1-2; 9 nucleotides line up with TRBD1. The CDR3 contains 14 residues. Trimming cost V 10 bases and J 3 bases; bases outside gene matches: 9. Germline CDR1 reads LNHDA; CDR2 reads SQIVND (reference sequence). CDR3 DNA: TGTGCCACCCACAGGGGGCAGTTGGACTATGGCTACACCTTC. This gives the protein CATHRGQLDYGYTF.

V usage is TRBV6-1 and J usage is TRBJ1-2; D remains ambiguous. The CDR3 has 12 residues. The V gene lost 4 bases and the J gene lost 2 bases, with 5 bases spanning the gap. Germline values: CDR1 MNHNS, CDR2 SASEGT. The CDR3, as DNA: TGTGCCAGCAGTGCCGGGAACTATGGCTACACCTTC. Amino acid sequence: CASSAGNYGYTF.

The chain has TRBV6-1 and TRBJ2-2; TRBD2 is a possible D gene (6 bases). V shed 2 bases and J shed 0 bases, with 16 bases lying between them. Per germline, CDR1 MNHNS and CDR2 SASEGT. This CDR3 has 18 residues. The CDR3: CASSEPPRGRANTGELFF. CDR3 coding DNA: TGTGCCAGCAGTGAACCTCCGCGGGGCAGGGCGAACACCGGGGAGCTGTTTTTT.

The chain is built from TRBV9 and TRBJ2-3, with 8 bases matching TRBD1. V lost 1 base to trimming and J lost 1 base; unmatched junction nucleotides: 5. Germline-derived CDR1 and CDR2 are SGDLS and YYNGEE. This CDR3 region has 16 residues. DNA of the CDR3: TGTGCCAGCAGCGTACAGGGGGCTCTCGGCACAGATACGCAGTATTTT. This gives the protein CASSVQGALGTDTQYF.

The CDR3 region is CASSSGGLAGSYEQYF. The CDR3 DNA sequence: TGCGCCAGCAGCTCCGGGGGACTAGCGGGATCCTACGAGCAGTACTTC. The rearrangement uses TRBV5-1 and TRBJ2-7; TRBD2 matches at 13 bases. The CDR3 has 16 amino acids. Germline-derived CDR1 and CDR2 are SGHRS and YFSETQ. The V segment lost 3 bases and the J segment 1 base; nucleotides outside the gene matches: 4.

J is TRBJ1-1 and V is TRBV7-3; no reliable D call. Germline CDR1 SGHTA, CDR2 FQGTGA. This CDR3 spans 13 amino acids. Trimming took off 2 bases at V and 4 bases at J, with 8 bases between the two ends. Here the CDR3 DNA reads TGTGCCAGCAGCTTAGAGTCGGGCACTGAAGCTTTCTTT. This encodes CASSLESGTEAFF.

This chain joins TRBV2 and TRBJ1-2, with TRBD1 identical over 8 bases. The CDR3 extends over 14 amino acids. The germline V gene has CDR1 SNHLY and CDR2 FYNNEI. V dropped 6 bases and J dropped 8; count of bases not matched to a gene: 11. Here the CDR3 DNA reads TGTGCCAGCAGGGAACATCAGGGGGCAGGGGGCTACACCTTC. Translating gives CASREHQGAGGYTF.

V gene TRBV28 combines with J gene TRBJ1-5; D is undetermined. The germline V gene encodes CDR1 MDHEN and CDR2 SYDVKM. V shed 7 bases and J shed 6 bases, with 10 bases lying between them. This CDR3 spans 12 amino acids. CDR3 sequence reads: CASTQFPQPQHF. The CDR3 DNA is TGTGCCAGCACCCAATTCCCTCAGCCCCAGCATTTT.

The rearrangement joins TRBV28 to TRBJ2-1; D is perhaps TRBD2 (6 bases). V was clipped by 2 bases and J by 9 bases, with 8 bases between them. This CDR3 is built from 12 residues. Germline V gene lookup returns CDR1 MDHEN and CDR2 SYDVKM. The CDR3 region is CASSLREREQFF. Written as DNA, the CDR3 is TGTGCCAGCAGTTTACGGGAGCGTGAGCAGTTCTTC.

The V gene is TRBV4-2, the J gene TRBJ1-2; TRBD1 agrees at 7 bases. J was trimmed by 4 bases and V by 0 bases; bases with no gene match: 2. This CDR3 has 14 residues. The V gene's germline CDR1 is LGHNA and CDR2 YNFKEQ. CDR3 residues: CASSQEGGRYGYTF. CDR3 bases: TGTGCCAGCAGCCAAGAAGGGGGCCGCTATGGCTACACCTTC.

The chain has TRBV5-1 and TRBJ2-5, with 8 bases lining up with TRBD2. The CDR3 covers 15 residues. Losses at the gene ends were 0 bases for V and 4 bases for J; bases not matched to a gene: 5. CDR1 is SGHRS, CDR2 YFSETQ, per germline. The CDR3 nucleotides are TGCGCCAGCAGCTTGGCCGGACTAGCATCAGAGACCCAGTACTTC. It codes for CASSLAGLASETQYF.

The chain joins TRBV29-1 to TRBJ1-2; perhaps TRBD1 as D (6 bases). This CDR3 has 13 amino acids. CDR1 is SQVTM, CDR2 ANQGSEA, per germline. Trimming stripped 6 bases from V and 3 bases from J, with 14 bases between. The CDR3 sequence: CSVGEGGDYGYTF. The CDR3 region has the DNA TGCAGCGTGGGAGAAGGGGGTGACTATGGCTACACCTTC.

This chain connects TRBV27 to TRBJ1-1, with TRBD1 as a possible D gene (5 bases). In germline, CDR1 is MNHEY, CDR2 SMNVEV (reference sequence). This CDR3 comprises 13 residues. V was cut by 3 bases and J by 7 bases, with 12 bases left in between. The CDR3 here is CASSFSVGVEAFF. DNA of the CDR3: TGTGCCAGCAGTTTCTCGGTAGGGGTTGAAGCTTTCTTT.

Details on this clone: In the same sample, other DNA sequences code for this CDR3. The V call is TRBV9, the J call TRBJ2-5; D unresolved. V lost 1 base and J lost 2, with 6 bases in between. The germline gives CDR1 SGDLS, CDR2 YYNGEE. The CDR3 runs 13 residues. CDR3 DNA: TGTGCCAGCAGCGTAACCGGTCAAGAGACCCAGTACTTC. It encodes CASSVTGQETQYF.

The chain carries TRBV25-1 and TRBJ1-4; 8 bases line up with TRBD1. There are 13 residues in the CDR3. Trimming at V came to 3 bases and at J to 8 bases, leaving 2 bases not matched to a gene. Germline CDR1 is MGHDK and CDR2 is SYGVNS. The CDR3 loop reads CASSDRGREKLFF. The CDR3 DNA follows: TGTGCCAGCAGTGACAGGGGGCGCGAAAAACTGTTTTTT.

The genes are TRBV27 and TRBJ2-5; D call uncertain. V was shortened by 3 bases and J by 2 bases, with 7 bases between the two germline ends. Germline V CDR1 and CDR2: MNHEY, SMNVEV (reference sequence). CDR3 length: 13 amino acids. This CDR3 is CASSFRVQETQYF. The CDR3 DNA reads as TGTGCCAGCAGTTTCCGGGTTCAAGAGACCCAGTACTTC.

The chain links TRBV11-2 to TRBJ2-7, with D perhaps TRBD1 (5 bases). Germline V gives CDR1 SGHAT, CDR2 FQNNGV. The CDR3 contains 16 residues. The V and J ends lost 2 bases and 4 bases respectively, with 18 bases between them. The CDR3 bases are TGTGCCAGCAGCTTAATCGGTGCAGGGAAAGCATACGAGCAGTACTTC. This sequence encodes CASSLIGAGKAYEQYF.

The J gene is TRBJ1-3, the V gene TRBV7-9; the D gene is possibly TRBD1 (6 bases). This CDR3 has 15 amino acids. Germline V gene data show CDR1 as SEHNR and CDR2 as FQNEAQ (reference sequence). V dropped 5 bases and J dropped 0 bases, with 11 bases sitting between them. In DNA, the CDR3 is TGTGCCAGCAGCCCGTACAGGGACTCTGGAAACACCATATATTTT. Protein: CASSPYRDSGNTIYF.